Ten or more counts support the clone carrying this TCR beta chain. What it recognizes is unknown. This sample was included in a study of T-cell memory formation after mild COVID-19. Study-wide background: Across donors, TCR clusters were largely donor specific.

Study-wide points: The authors did not confirm SARS-CoV-2 specificity of second-wave clones peaking day 37. Detection of some responders pre-infection suggested pre-existing cross-reactive memory T cells participated.

Per germline, CDR1 LNHDA and CDR2 SQIVND (reference sequence). Trimming took off 6 bases at V and 5 bases at J, with 4 bases between the two ends. The CDR3 loop spans 11 amino acids. Barcoded TCR alpha and TCR beta cDNA libraries with UMIs came from 5'RACE using constant-segment primers. TCRdb re-called the 5' RACE reads with MiXCR, one entry per CDR3 protein. The table includes more than 300,000 distinct CDR3 sequences, roughly an eighth detected once. The origin of this receptor is a man aged 18-30 years who had mild COVID-19 (a few samples of this study predate the infection). Cell type and time point are not known. The specimen sequenced was PBMCs or a T cell subset sorted from them (not recorded which). This rearrangement joins TRBV19 to TRBJ2-2, with D uncertain. CDR3 sequence: CASRSTGELFF. The CDR3, as DNA: TGTGCCAGTAGGTCTACCGGGGAGCTGTTTTTT. Full variable domain (rest looked up from reference TRBV19 and TRBJ2-2): DGGITQSPKYLFRKEGQNVTLSCEQNLNHDAMYWYRQDPGQGLRLIYYSQIVNDFQKGDIAEGYSVSREKKESFPLTVTSAQKNPTAFYLCASRSTGELFFGEGSRLTVL.